This T cell receptor beta chain was observed in a study of shared clonotypes between healthy human individuals (TCRdb year 2020). The study in broad terms: A few men and two women, aged 18 to 49 years, made up the cohort. To estimate repertoire size and how much clonotype sharing occurs between individuals, the study deeply sequenced the blood TCR repertoires of several healthy adults. For each donor, CD4 naive and CD4 memory were each run on three plates, CD8 naive on two plates, and CD8 memory on one plate. Leukapheresis yielded between about 0.85 and 9.5 billion PBMCs per donor. To increase sequencing depth and limit assay-specific biases, different laboratories used diverse techniques to prepare libraries and sequence TCR repertoires.

Remarks on this clone: The antigen it recognizes is unknown. Base qualities are not at hand, and no much larger clone is one base apart.

Here is what the overall study found, with its caveats: Even with the large sequencing depth, rarefaction of the sorted-subset datasets indicated that sequencing was incomplete. Compared with non-shared clonotypes, the clonotypes found in all four sorted-subset donors had higher generation probabilities. When a few donors were compared, the shared fraction of clonotypes was 5% to 6.5% for naive CD4, approximately 3.3% for naive CD8, 2% to 2.5% for memory CD4, and under 0.5% for memory CD8. Larger estimated clonotype richness was generally found for naive subsets than for memory subsets. Pairwise subsampling indicated that sequencing depth was expected to affect the degree of clonotype sharing among donors. Because the study included a small number of donors, the genetic and exposure-history diversity represented was limited. Only blood was sampled, and tissue TCR repertoires likely differ from those in blood.

Using the deep immunoSEQ assay, multiplex PCR amplified TCR CDR3 regions from genomic DNA. Genomic DNA extracted from each cell subset was distributed evenly over all wells of several immunoSEQ 96-well plates, and each plate served as one replicate. For sorted subsets, each replicate PCR was loaded with 200 ng genomic DNA, equivalent to 30,000 or so T cell genomes. Purified libraries were quantified with a Qubit 3.0 fluorometer, sized on a Bioanalyzer 2100, and re-quantified with the KAPA Library Quantification kit. Every immunoSEQ 96-well plate was sequenced on a dedicated single-read 150-cycle Illumina NextSeq 550 flow cell. The study's own analysis went as follows. The immunoSEQ output contained only junctional sequences without quality scores, so filtering could not match that applied to full-length reads. Sequences were annotated with PyIR, a Python wrapper for IgBLAST v1.9, and V/J genes and CDR3 were assigned using IMGT germline references. Reads were removed for weak V/J assignments (E-value above 1e-6), missing CDR3, stop codons, out-of-frame junctions, or ambiguous translated residues. V3J clonotypes were defined by identical inferred V gene, J gene, and CDR3 amino acid sequence. Percentage overlap between repertoires was calculated by dividing the number of shared unique clonotypes by the size of the smaller repertoire. Richness of each repertoire was evaluated using RTK rarefaction, the Chao1 estimator, and Recon v2.1 estimates of unobserved clonotypes. For all TCRbeta clonotypes obtained by the gDNA method from a handful of donors, generation probabilities were computed with OLGA. As stored in TCRdb, this immuneACCESS dataset retains in-frame rearrangements with V and J assigned. A fraction of the clones does not appear; measured against another copy, unresolved V genes explain less than half of the discrepancy, and the remainder lacks a known reason. V, J and clone size are those of that table, while D and trimming were read from the DNA. Within this sample are approximately 650,000 clones, with around 95% of them counted one time only. The ten most abundant clones make up 0.11% of the sample.

CD8 naive samples were CD45RO-negative cells positively selected for CCR7, giving a CD45RA+CCR7+ population that excluded TemRA cells. Donors were healthy HIV-negative adults with no recently reported acute infections or vaccinations. Every donor was a Caucasian adult residing in Nashville, Tennessee, USA. Blood was obtained by leukapheresis, after which PBMCs were separated by Ficoll-Histopaque density gradient centrifugation and cryopreserved in liquid nitrogen vapor phase. Analytical flow cytometry was used to check the purity and quantity of each magnetically sorted T cell population. From each sorted fraction, genomic DNA was isolated and quantified by UV absorbance on a Nanodrop 2000c. CDR1 SGHDT and CDR2 YYEEEE are derived from the germline V gene. Deletion took 0 bases off V and 4 bases off J, with a span of 10 bases between the germline ends. The CDR3 covers 14 residues, taking in both the cysteine and the phenylalanine. The retained sequence is limited to the CDR3, 42 bases, with the frame set at the first base.

The receptor was isolated from a woman aged 25 to 39 in good health. Sequenced sample: naive CD8+ T cells sorted from blood. Reading the label with the study, this specimen's cell subset or site is: CD45RA+CCR7+. The rearrangement combines TRBV5-6 with TRBJ1-2, with a tentative D gene TRBD1 over 6 matching bases. Read as DNA, the sequence is TGTGCCAGCAGCTTGGACAGGGTCGGCTATGGCTACACCTTC. Its translation reads: CASSLDRVGYGYTF.